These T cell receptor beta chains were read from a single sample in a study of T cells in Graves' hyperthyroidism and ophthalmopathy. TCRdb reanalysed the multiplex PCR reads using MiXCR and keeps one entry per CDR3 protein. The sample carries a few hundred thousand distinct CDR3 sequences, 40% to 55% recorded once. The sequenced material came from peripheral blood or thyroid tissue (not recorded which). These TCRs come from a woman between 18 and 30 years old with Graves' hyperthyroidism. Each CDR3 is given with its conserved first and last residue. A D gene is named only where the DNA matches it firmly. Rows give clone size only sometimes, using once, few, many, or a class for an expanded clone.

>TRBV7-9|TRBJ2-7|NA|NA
CASSPTDIYEQYF
TGTGCCAGCTCACCGACAGACATCTACGAGCAGTACTTC
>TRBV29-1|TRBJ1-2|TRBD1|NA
CSAGQAWYTF
TGCAGCGCCGGACAGGCGTGGTACACCTTC
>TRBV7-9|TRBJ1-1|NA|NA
CASSHRDTEAFF
TGCGCCAGCAGCCACCGGGACACTGAAGCTTTCTTT
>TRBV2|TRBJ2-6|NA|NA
CASSVGSRSGANVLTF
TGTGCCAGCAGCGTAGGCAGTCGCTCTGGGGCCAACGTCCTGACTTTC
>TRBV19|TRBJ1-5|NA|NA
CASSIEGRKPQHF
TGTGCCAGTAGTATAGAGGGGAGGAAGCCCCAGCATTTT
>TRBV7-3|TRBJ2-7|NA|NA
CASSLTGGDYEQYF
TGTGCCAGCAGCTTAACAGGGGGGGACTACGAGCAGTACTTC
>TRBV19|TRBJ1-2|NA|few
CASRIGKTEDGYTF
TGTGCCAGTAGGATCGGTAAAACAGAGGATGGCTACACCTTC
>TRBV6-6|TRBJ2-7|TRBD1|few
CASRTGNEQYF
TGTGCCAGCAGGACAGGGAACGAGCAGTACTTC
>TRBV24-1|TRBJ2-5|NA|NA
CATSGQLETQYF
TGTGCCACCAGTGGACAGTTAGAGACCCAGTACTTC
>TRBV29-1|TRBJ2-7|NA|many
CSVVRGAYEQYF
TGCAGCGTTGTCAGGGGTGCCTACGAGCAGTACTTC
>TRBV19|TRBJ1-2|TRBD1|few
CASSIVTGRYGGYTF
TGTGCCAGTAGTATCGTGACAGGGCGGTACGGAGGCTACACCTTC
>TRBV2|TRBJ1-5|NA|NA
CASSNRVHSNQPQHF
TGTGCCAGCTCCAACAGGGTCCATAGCAATCAGCCCCAGCATTTT
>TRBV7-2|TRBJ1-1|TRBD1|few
CASSQADRGPDTEAFF
TGTGCCAGCAGCCAAGCTGACAGGGGGCCGGACACTGAAGCTTTCTTT
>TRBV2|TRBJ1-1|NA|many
CASRQTATPTLNTEAFF
TGTGCCAGCAGGCAGACAGCGACGCCCACCCTGAACACTGAAGCTTTCTTT
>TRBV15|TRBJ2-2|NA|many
CATSRDTGELFF
TGTGCCACCAGCAGAGACACCGGGGAGCTGTTTTTT
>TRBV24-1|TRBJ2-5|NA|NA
CATSSAGASGETQYF
TGTGCCACCAGCTCTGCCGGGGCCTCGGGAGAGACCCAGTACTTC
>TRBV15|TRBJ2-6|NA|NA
CVTTAGANVLTF
TGTGTCACCACGGCAGGGGCCAACGTCCTGACTTTC
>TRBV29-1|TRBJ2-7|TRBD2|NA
CSALGGTSIHEQYF
TGCAGCGCCTTGGGGGGGACTAGTATCCACGAGCAGTACTTC
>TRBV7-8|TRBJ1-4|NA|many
CASSLRGATNEKLFF
TGTGCCAGCAGCTTAAGAGGGGCAACTAATGAAAAACTGTTTTTT
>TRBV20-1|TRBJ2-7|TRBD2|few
CSARTPSGMDVKYF
TGCAGTGCTCGAACACCTAGCGGGATGGATGTCAAGTACTTC
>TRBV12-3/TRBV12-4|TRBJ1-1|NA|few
CASSYIWGTEAFF
TGTGCCAGCAGTTATATCTGGGGAACTGAAGCTTTCTTT
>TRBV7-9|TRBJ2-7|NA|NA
CASRQTSYEQYF
TGTGCCAGCAGACAGACAAGCTACGAGCAGTACTTC
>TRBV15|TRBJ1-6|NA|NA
CASSQRDSPLHF
TGTGCCAGCAGTCAAAGGGATTCACCCCTCCACTTT
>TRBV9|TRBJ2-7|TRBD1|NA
CATMLGQGSYEQYF
TGTGCCACCATGCTGGGACAGGGGTCCTACGAGCAGTACTTC
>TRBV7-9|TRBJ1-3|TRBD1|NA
CASSLKGTGVIRAGNTIYF
TGTGCCAGCAGTCTTAAGGGGACAGGGGTCATCCGTGCTGGAAACACCATATATTTT
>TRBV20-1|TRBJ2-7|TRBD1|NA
CSAPSPGQGARSGQYF
TGCAGTGCTCCTTCACCTGGACAGGGGGCTCGGAGTGGGCAGTACTTC
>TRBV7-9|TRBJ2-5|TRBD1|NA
CASSYLDRDGTQYF
TGTGCCAGCAGCTATTTGGACAGGGACGGGACCCAGTACTTC
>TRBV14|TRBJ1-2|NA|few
CASSPEESYYGYTF
TGTGCCAGCAGCCCAGAGGAGAGCTACTATGGCTACACCTTC
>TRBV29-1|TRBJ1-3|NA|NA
CSVEGVENTIYF
TGCAGCGTTGAGGGTGTGGAGAACACCATATATTTT